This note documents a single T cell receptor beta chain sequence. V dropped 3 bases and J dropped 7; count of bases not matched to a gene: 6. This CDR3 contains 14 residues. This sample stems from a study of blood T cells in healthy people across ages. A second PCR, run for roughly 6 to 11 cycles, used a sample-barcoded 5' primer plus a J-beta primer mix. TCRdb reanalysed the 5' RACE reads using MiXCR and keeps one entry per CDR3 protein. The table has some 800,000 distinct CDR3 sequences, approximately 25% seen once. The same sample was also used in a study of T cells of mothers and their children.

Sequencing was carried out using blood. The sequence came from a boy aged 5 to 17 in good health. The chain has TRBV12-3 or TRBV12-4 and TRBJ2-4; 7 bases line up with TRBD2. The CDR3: CASSLGGSWNIQYF. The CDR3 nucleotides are TGTGCCAGCAGTTTGGGCGGGAGCTGGAACATTCAGTACTTC.